This T cell receptor (beta chain) comes out of a study of cytotoxic CD8 clonotypes in ibrutinib-treated CLL. Whole-study context: For this cohort, patients were roughly eleven relapsed/refractory and about 14 treatment-naive, while fewer than 18 were IGHV unmutated. Response was recorded as partial in 25 or so patients and complete in 2; at median approximately 65 months, around 14 remained remitted and about twelve had progressed.

This CDR3 has 15 amino acids. V dropped 5 bases and J dropped 5; count of bases not matched to a gene: 8. Looked up from germline, CDR1 is KGHSH and CDR2 is LQKENI. About this clone itself: Its antigen is undetermined.

Repertoires were generated with immunoSEQ multiplex PCR, while TCRdb's copy carries only in-frame clones and drops some. Here the sample spans 130,000 to 150,000 clones, roughly 83% being singletons. Findings and limits, study-wide: Clonality was elevated at ibrutinib response and had returned toward baseline at progression. Exceeding age-matched healthy donors, baseline clonality also tracked the counts of circulating CD8+ T cells.

The rearrangement links TRBV18 to TRBJ2-5; TRBD1 matches 10 bases. The sample was PBMCs, taken after 12 months of ibrutinib treatment. The clonotype originates from a human donor with chronic lymphocytic leukemia. CDR3 nucleotide sequence: TGTGCCAGCTCAACTATGGGACAGGGGTCGGAGACCCAGTACTTC. It is translated as CASSTMGQGSETQYF.